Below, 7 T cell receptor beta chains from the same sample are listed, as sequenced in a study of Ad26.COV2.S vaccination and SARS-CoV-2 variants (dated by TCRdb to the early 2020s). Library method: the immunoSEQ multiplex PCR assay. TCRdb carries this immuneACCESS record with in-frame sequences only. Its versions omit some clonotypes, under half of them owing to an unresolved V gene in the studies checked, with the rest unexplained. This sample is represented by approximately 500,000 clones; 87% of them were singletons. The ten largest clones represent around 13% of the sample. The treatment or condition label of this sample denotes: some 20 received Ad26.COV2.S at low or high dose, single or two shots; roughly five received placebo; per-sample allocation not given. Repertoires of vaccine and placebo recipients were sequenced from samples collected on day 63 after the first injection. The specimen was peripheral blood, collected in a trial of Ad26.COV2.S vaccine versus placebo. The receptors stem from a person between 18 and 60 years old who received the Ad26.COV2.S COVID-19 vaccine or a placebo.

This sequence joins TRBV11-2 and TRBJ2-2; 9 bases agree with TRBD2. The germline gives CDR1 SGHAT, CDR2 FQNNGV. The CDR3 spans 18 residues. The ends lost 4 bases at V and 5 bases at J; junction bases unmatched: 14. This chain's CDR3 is CASSSLRRTSAHTGELFF. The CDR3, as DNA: TGTGCCAGCAGCTCCCTACGCCGGACTAGCGCACATACCGGGGAGCTGTTTTTT.

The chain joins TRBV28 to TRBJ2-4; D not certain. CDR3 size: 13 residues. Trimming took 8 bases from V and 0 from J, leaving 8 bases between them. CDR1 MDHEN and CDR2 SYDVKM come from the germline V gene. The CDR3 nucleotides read TGTGCCAGCCAAGGTTTAGCCAAAAACATTCAGTACTTC. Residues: CASQGLAKNIQYF.

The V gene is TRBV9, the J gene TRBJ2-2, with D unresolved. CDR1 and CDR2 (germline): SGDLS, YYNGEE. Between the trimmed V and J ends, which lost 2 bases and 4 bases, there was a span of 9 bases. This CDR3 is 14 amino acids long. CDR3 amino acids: CASSVEGRTGELFF. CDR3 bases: TGTGCCAGCAGCGTCGAAGGTCGCACCGGGGAGCTGTTTTTT.

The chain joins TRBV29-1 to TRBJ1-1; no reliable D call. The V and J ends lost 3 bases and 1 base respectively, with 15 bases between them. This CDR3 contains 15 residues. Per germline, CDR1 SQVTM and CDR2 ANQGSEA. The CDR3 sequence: CSVEKGFRENTEAFF. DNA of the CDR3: TGCAGCGTTGAGAAGGGATTTAGGGAGAACACTGAAGCTTTCTTT.

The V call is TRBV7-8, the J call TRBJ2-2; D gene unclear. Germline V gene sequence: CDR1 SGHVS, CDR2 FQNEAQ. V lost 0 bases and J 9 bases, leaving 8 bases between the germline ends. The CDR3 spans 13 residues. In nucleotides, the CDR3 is TGTGCCAGCAGCTTAGCGGCTGTACGGGAGCTGTTTTTT. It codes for CASSLAAVRELFF.

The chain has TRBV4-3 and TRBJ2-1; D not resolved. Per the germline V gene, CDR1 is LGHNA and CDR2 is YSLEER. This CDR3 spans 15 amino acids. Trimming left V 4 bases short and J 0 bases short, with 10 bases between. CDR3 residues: CASSPDRSSYNEQFF. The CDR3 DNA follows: TGCGCCAGCAGCCCAGACCGAAGCTCCTACAATGAGCAGTTCTTC.

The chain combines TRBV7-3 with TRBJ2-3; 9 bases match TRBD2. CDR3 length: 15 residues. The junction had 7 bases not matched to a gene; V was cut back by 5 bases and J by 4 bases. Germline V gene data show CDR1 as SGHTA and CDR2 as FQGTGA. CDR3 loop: CASSPGAGGPDTQYF. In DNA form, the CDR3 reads TGTGCCAGCAGCCCGGGGGCGGGAGGGCCAGATACGCAGTATTTT.